The 8 T cell receptor beta chains below were found in one sample sequenced in a study of T cells after yellow fever vaccination. MiXCR, applied by TCRdb to the 5' RACE reads, yields one record per CDR3 protein. Among approximately 300,000 distinct CDR3 sequences listed, 10% to 15% were seen once. The specimen was CD4+ T cells sorted from PBMCs, collected 45 days after the yellow fever booster vaccination. The source is a man younger than 45 who received the YFV17D yellow fever vaccine.

The chain combines TRBV5-6 with TRBJ2-3, with 8 nucleotides matching TRBD2. This CDR3 is 15 amino acids long. V trimming: 0 bases; J trimming: 3 bases; junction bases outside the gene matches: 3. Per the germline V gene, CDR1 is SGHDT and CDR2 is YYEEEE. The CDR3 spells CASSLVAGGTDTQYF. The CDR3 DNA sequence: TGTGCCAGCAGCTTGGTCGCGGGAGGAACAGATACGCAGTATTTT.

The genes are TRBV13 and TRBJ2-7; 11 bases map to TRBD2. CDR3 length: 15 amino acids. The germline gives CDR1 PRHDT, CDR2 FYEKMQ (reference sequence). After removal of 5 bases from V and 2 bases from J, the junction contained 5 bases not matched to a gene. This CDR3 is CASSARLAGPYEQYF. In nucleotides, the CDR3 is TGTGCCAGCAGCGCGCGACTAGCGGGGCCCTACGAGCAGTACTTC.

The rearrangement joins TRBV14 to TRBJ1-1; D gene uncertain. The germline gives CDR1 SGHDN, CDR2 FVKESK. V was trimmed by 0 bases and J by 9 bases, leaving 8 bases between them. The length of the CDR3 is 12 residues. Here the CDR3 reads CASSQDRMKAFF. The CDR3 DNA reads TGTGCCAGCAGCCAAGATCGGATGAAAGCTTTCTTT.

A remark on this clonotype: Compared with germline, one end of the junction differs, possibly owing to a read error. The CDR3 DNA reads TGCGCCATCAGCCCCCGGGACCTAGCCAAAAACATTCAGTACTTC. Amino acids: CAISPRDLAKNIQYF. This rearrangement joins TRBV5-1 to TRBJ2-4; D is possibly TRBD1 or TRBD2 (5 bases each). This CDR3 region has 15 residues. The germline gives CDR1 SGHRS, CDR2 YFSETQ.

This chain connects TRBV3-1 to TRBJ2-2, with 9 bases lining up with TRBD2. V lost 1 base, J lost 6 bases, and 0 bases stayed unmatched. CDR1 is LGHDT and CDR2 is YNNKEL in the germline V gene (reference sequence). The CDR3 is 14 amino acids. CDR3 in DNA: TGTGCCAGCAGCCAAGGACTAGCGGCCGGGGAGCTGTTTTTT. Amino acid sequence: CASSQGLAAGELFF.

This clonotype was counted between two and nine times. The gene calls are TRBV6-5 and TRBJ2-3, with TRBD2 matching 12 bases. The CDR3 is made up of 15 amino acids. Germline V gene sequence: CDR1 MNHEY, CDR2 SVGAGI. V was clipped by 4 bases and J by 3 bases; unmatched bases: 2. CDR3 bases: TGTGCCAGCAGTTCTAGCGGGAGGGTTACAGATACGCAGTATTTT. Translation gives CASSSSGRVTDTQYF.

The sample holds a few counts of this clonotype. V and J are TRBV5-1 and TRBJ1-4; TRBD1 matches 8 bases. This CDR3 has 14 amino acids. From germline, CDR1 is SGHRS and CDR2 YFSETQ. Germline trimming cut 7 bases from V and 7 bases from J; bases unmatched to any gene: 9. DNA for the CDR3: TGCGCCAGCCGACCAGGGGGCGGCGGTGAAAAACTGTTTTTT. Translating it yields CASRPGGGGEKLFF.

A few counts support this clonotype. V usage is TRBV29-1 and J usage is TRBJ2-1, with TRBD2 identical over 11 bases. The V gene end was trimmed by 7 bases and the J gene end by 5 bases; junction bases not matched to a gene: 10. Germline V gene data show CDR1 as SQVTM and CDR2 as ANQGSEA. The CDR3 has 15 residues. This chain's CDR3 is CSAKRLAGLDNEQFF. In DNA form, the CDR3 reads TGCAGCGCAAAACGACTAGCGGGACTGGACAATGAGCAGTTCTTC.